The entry below gives a single T cell receptor beta chain sequence along with its context. Its antigen remains undetermined. The sample holds other DNA sequences that translate to the same CDR3. The CDR3, from cysteine to phenylalanine, totals 18 residues. CDR3 DNA only is kept here, 54 bases in frame from base 1. The germline V gene supplies CDR1 SGHVS and CDR2 FQNEAQ. Receptors were amplified or captured by the immunoSEQ multiplex PCR assay. A mixture of 60 forward primers for TCR Vbeta segments and 13 reverse primers for TCR Jbeta segments was used in the multiplex PCR. Amplification of the CDR3 region of rearranged TCR beta genes was performed with a multiplex PCR assay on genomic DNA. The amplified TCR beta libraries were sequenced on the Illumina HiSeq System as 87-base-pair reads. The authors' analysis ran thus. A later analysis tallied tens of millions of unique TCR beta chains across the 666 repertoires, and approximately 11 million of those chains were shared by two or more donors. A nearest-neighbor algorithm error-corrected the raw reads and collapsed the reads into unique sequences, merging closely related sequences to remove PCR and sequencing errors. To assign V, D and J gene segments, CDR3 sequences were aligned to IMGT reference sequences. Each retained sequence needed at least a six-nucleotide match to both a V gene segment and a J gene segment. A rearrangement counted as productive if the CDR3 had no stop codons and remained in frame with V and J, and every other rearrangement counted as non-productive. Following IMGT convention, CDR3 was defined as the stretch from the second conserved V-encoded cysteine to the conserved J-encoded phenylalanine. Sequences without an unambiguous match to a single V gene segment were excluded from the earlier analysis of almost 600 of the donors. In an earlier analysis of some 590 of the donors, V segments were called functional above 56.7% productive rearrangements and were called segregating when the between-donor standard deviation exceeded 5%. A statistical classification framework was built to diagnose cytomegalovirus status from the catalog of TCR beta chain sequences. In a later analysis, V and J genes were assigned by comparing TCR nucleotide sequences against IMGT/GENE-DB human TR gene sequences. The TCRdist pipeline was used in a later analysis to assign CDR3 sequences and most-parsimonious VDJ recombination scenarios. A later analysis defined each TCR beta chain by its CDR3 amino acid sequence plus V-gene family, and excluded reads lacking a unique V-gene family. A later analysis removed 592 highly shared, low-generation-probability nucleotide sequences to deal with suspected cross-contamination and a sequencing artifact. For each public chain, a later analysis derived a clonal expansion index from normalized ranks of inferred template counts within each repertoire. A later analysis computed generation probabilities with a VDJ recombination model fitted to out-of-frame rearrangements, and checked the results against IGoR. A later analysis scored TCR-TCR, TCR-HLA and TCR-CMV co-occurrence with hypergeometric tests, applying a repertoire-size bias correction to TCR pairs. To estimate false discovery rates, a later analysis permuted the HLA or CMV assignments 20 times. In a later analysis, co-occurring TCRs were grouped using DBSCAN, and TCRdist sequence similarity was added for clustering within HLA-allele-positive subsets. Repertoires with fewer than 30,000 or more than 120,000 public chains were left out of co-occurrence clustering, as were four to six repertoires with anomalous nucleotide sharing. Held by TCRdb, this immuneACCESS table contains in-frame sequences only and omits some clones. Under half of the omission traces to an unresolved V gene where checked; the cause of the rest is unknown. The V and J calls and clone size are taken from that table; D and trimming were inferred from the DNA. The sample has about 74,000 clones on record. Of the sample, roughly 8% falls within the top ten clones.

The data are from a study of cytomegalovirus exposure and HLA in healthy donors (dated by TCRdb to 2016 to 2017). A note on the overall study: An earlier analysis of roughly 570 of the donors reported 250 to 350 Gb of sequence data and about 120 million unique TCR beta sequences obtained from about 170 million T cells. The later analysis used no new phenotypic data to find candidate immune exposures, relying instead on TCR beta sequences and their occurrence across donors. Both class I and class II loci were covered by HLA typing, at four-digit resolution. Of the approximately 400 genotyped donors, 65% to 90% were placed in the genetic ancestry cluster associated with self-reported Caucasian donors. A later analysis re-analyzed previously published TCR beta repertoires from roughly 630 donors and added high-resolution HLA genotyping to study TCR occurrence patterns. The study aimed to test whether signatures of past pathogen exposure could be identified by cataloging public T cell receptors. Among some 400 genotyped donors of the cohort, an average of approximately 220,000 unique TCR beta nucleotide sequences was sequenced per donor, of which 15% to 20% were non-productive. Every repertoire in the discovery cohort had been generated on one and the same sequencing platform. Along with the approximately 600-subject first cohort, a separate validation cohort of over a hundred different subjects was used. Genome-wide SNP genotypes for about 65% of the roughly 670 donors were used in a later genetic analysis, which treated that subset as a discovery cohort. Typing coverage differed by locus: A, B, C, DRB1 and DQB1 were typed in about 629-640 donors, DQA1 in about 500, DPA1 in nearly 610, and DPB1 in just under 490. The study used immunosequencing to profile the T cell repertoires of 600 to 850 subjects and linked those repertoires to cytomegalovirus serostatus. About 280 gigabases of sequencing data and 75 million to 85 million unique TCR sequences made up an early release that covered several hundred HLA-typed donors. To decide whether each TCR beta V gene segment behaved as functional or pseudogenic, an earlier analysis of several hundred of the donors relied on high-throughput TCR beta sequencing. To predict cytomegalovirus infection status, the study combined high-throughput TCR immunosequencing, statistical association of individual TCRs with disease status, and machine learning. Donor age, sex, ethnicity and CMV serostatus were collected together with the repertoire data. About five DR-DQ haplotypes were handled as single units for association and clustering, since linkage in the cohort was strong.

The study at large found these results: The 87-base-pair reads could not distinguish some IMGT-functional V segments, including TRBV6-2 and TRBV6-3, so those segments were excluded. A cluster of highly shared sequence variants was judged likely to represent a technical artifact of the sequencing pipeline. An association between a missense DCLRE1C variant and V-gene and J-gene trimming of TCR beta chains was found in a later genetic analysis and replicated in an independent cohort. In this cohort, only TCR beta chains were sequenced, and detectable features were limited by the absence of alpha or paired-chain data. When HLA alleles, especially DR and DQ, strongly co-occurred, attributing TCR associations to individual alleles was difficult. In vitro tests confirmed that a few of the cytomegalovirus-associated TCR beta chains recognize cytomegalovirus antigens. In both the original and validation cohorts, the classifier was reported to diagnose cytomegalovirus status with high specificity and sensitivity. In a later analysis, the rate of TCR association differed among HLA loci, with DRB1 alleles having the most associated TCRs and HLA-C alleles having the fewest. Compared with equally common non-associated chains, HLA-associated TCR beta chains in a later analysis were more clonally expanded and had lower generation probabilities. A later analysis found that most CMV-associated TCR beta chains appeared HLA-restricted, with HLA associations seemingly driven largely by CMV exposure. According to a later genetic analysis, donors in an Asian-associated ancestry cluster had fewer N-insertions in productive TCRs than the roughly 670-donor mean. For the cohort, immune exposure information was limited to CMV serostatus. In a later analysis, 16,951 TCR beta sequences were associated with specific HLA alleles at a false discovery rate of 0.05. It was suggested by the authors that the approach could potentially be generalized to other disease states and immunological phenotypes. The study gave a list of some 150 TCR beta chains associated with cytomegalovirus. Because some donors lacked HLA typing at each locus, the association tests relied only on the typed subset. While some public TCRs were present in many individuals, most TCR sequences turned up only very rarely across donors. In an earlier analysis of fewer than 750 of the donors, most TCR beta V segments were observed in productive rearrangements about 87% or about 30% of the time, broadly matching IMGT annotations. A further reported finding was that TCR beta sequences accurately predicted the HLA-A and HLA-B alleles for most subjects in the first cohort. The presence/absence analyses assumed that sequencing depth was roughly uniform across donors, and that assumption may not be true. Correlated functional status among segregating V segments might reflect linkage disequilibrium, but an unknown experimental factor could not be ruled out. Approximately 16 rarely observed V segments, including chromosome 9 orphons, were excluded from the earlier analysis of several hundred of the donors because counts were too low. Several of the top co-occurrence clusters appeared to be linked to parvovirus B19, influenza, CMV and Epstein-Barr virus, according to a later analysis.

The cohort comprised some 700 healthy bone marrow donors. At the time of sampling, all cohort members were nominally healthy, though unrecorded immune exposures were likely present. The donor tested CMV seropositive and was one of the 289 seropositive cohort members. Each donor provided a peripheral blood sample, and peripheral blood mononuclear cells were used for TCR beta sequencing. Genomic DNA extraction from the blood cell samples was performed with the Qiagen DNeasy Blood Extraction Kit. The source material was PBMCs. The chain is assembled from TRBV7-8 and TRBJ2-3, and possibly TRBD1, on 5 matching bases. This TCR derives from a female donor in good health and CMV-seropositive. The DNA sequence reads TGTGCTGCCAGGTTCAGCGAGACAGAGCCTGAGGACACAGATACGCAGTATTTT. Its protein reads: CAARFSETEPEDTDTQYF.